The 18 T cell receptor beta chains given below trace back to one sample, sequenced in a study of CD8+ T cells in alopecia areata. Treatment here: oral pan-JAK inhibitor, 5-10 mg twice daily. cDNA serving as the sequencing template came from extracted, reverse transcribed RNA. The data were produced by immunoSEQ multiplex PCR, yet TCRdb's version contains in-frame clones alone and is incomplete. The profile shows 150,000 or so clones, 58% of them singletons. Sequencing was performed on CD4+ T cells sorted from blood, taken at approximately week 60, from a patient treated with tofacitinib. The receptor set was obtained from a human donor with alopecia areata.

In regard to this clone: Relative to the germline gene, one junction end is altered; a read error may explain this. The chain uses TRBV2 and TRBJ2-5; D assignment may be TRBD1 or TRBD2 (6 bases each). Germline V gene data show CDR1 as SNHLY and CDR2 as FYNNEI. The CDR3 spans 14 residues. The CDR3 nucleotides read TGTGCCAGCAGAGAAGGGGGGTACCAAGAGACCCAGTACTTC. It specifies CASREGGYQETQYF.

This rearrangement joins TRBV10-3 to TRBJ2-1, with TRBD2 identical over 13 bases. Germline V gene data show CDR1 as ENHRY and CDR2 as SYGVKD. The trim removed 11 bases at V and 6 bases at J, leaving 4 bases unmatched. CDR3 length: 13 amino acids. The CDR3 DNA reads TGTGCCTCCGGACTAGCGGGGGCCAATGAGCAGTTCTTC. Protein product: CASGLAGANEQFF.

Only a few counts were recorded for this clone. J is TRBJ2-1 and V is TRBV2; TRBD1 matches at 10 bases. The CDR3 is 15 amino acids. CDR1 and CDR2 from the germline V gene are SNHLY and FYNNEI. V shed 6 bases and J 4 bases; nucleotides not matched to a gene: 6. CDR3 residues: CASSLDRGEYNEQFF. CDR3 DNA sequence: TGTGCCAGCAGCCTGGACAGGGGGGAGTACAATGAGCAGTTCTTC.

The rearrangement uses TRBV19 and TRBJ2-3, with 8 bases lining up with TRBD1. Germline V CDR1 and CDR2: LNHDA, SQIVND (reference sequence). Unmatched junction bases numbered 13, after V lost 8 bases and J lost 6 bases. This CDR3 has 15 residues. The CDR3 here is CASSSDRGSLDTQYF. The CDR3 region has the DNA TGTGCCAGTTCCTCCGACAGGGGTTCATTGGATACGCAGTATTTT.

This sequence joins TRBV2 and TRBJ2-7; D is possibly TRBD2 (5 bases). CDR1 is SNHLY and CDR2 is FYNNEI in the germline V gene. The CDR3 is 12 amino acids. Trimming took off 7 bases at V and 1 base at J, with 8 bases between the two ends. CDR3: CASTRESYEQYF. In DNA, the CDR3 is TGTGCCAGCACACGGGAATCCTACGAGCAGTACTTC.

The gene calls are TRBV4-1 and TRBJ2-3; no firm D call. CDR3 length: 16 residues. Germline V gene data show CDR1 as MGHRA and CDR2 as YSYEKL. V was shortened by 1 base and J by 7 bases, with 18 bases between the two germline ends. The CDR3 here is CASSQGKADATHTQYF. In nucleotides, the CDR3 is TGCGCCAGCAGCCAAGGGAAGGCGGACGCTACGCATACGCAGTATTTT.

The rearrangement joins TRBV4-1 to TRBJ2-3; the match to TRBD1 covers 8 bases. Germline loops: CDR1 MGHRA, CDR2 YSYEKL. The CDR3 has 16 residues. With V trimmed by 2 bases and J by 4 bases, 8 bases remained unmatched. The CDR3 reads CASSQPDRVISDTQYF. CDR3 nucleotide sequence: TGCGCCAGCAGCCAACCGGACAGGGTAATCTCAGATACGCAGTATTTT.

This clone was observed a handful of times. The chain uses TRBV4-1 and TRBJ1-4; the match to TRBD1 covers 7 bases. The germline CDR1 and CDR2 sequences are MGHRA and YSYEKL. The CDR3 consists of 16 residues. Trimming took 0 bases from V and 4 from J; bases not matched to a gene: 5. The CDR3 DNA follows: TGCGCCAGCAGCCAAGATCCGACAGGGCTTAATGAAAAACTGTTTTTT. Protein sequence: CASSQDPTGLNEKLFF.

This clone was seen a handful of times. The CDR3 DNA reads as TGTGCCAGCAGCTTTTCCTGGACTTTGAACACCGGGGAGCTGTTTTTT. Protein: CASSFSWTLNTGELFF. The chain has TRBV11-2 and TRBJ2-2, with a tentative D call TRBD2 (5 bases). Germline lookup yields CDR1 SGHAT and CDR2 FQNNGV. The CDR3 runs 16 residues. V was trimmed by 3 bases and J by 1 base, leaving 12 bases between them.

The gene calls are TRBV2 and TRBJ2-3, with 14 bases that match TRBD2. In germline, CDR1 is SNHLY, CDR2 FYNNEI. The junction had 8 bases not matched to a gene; V was cut back by 6 bases and J by 0 bases. The CDR3 covers 18 residues. CDR3 DNA: TGTGCCAGCAGGGACGGGACTAGCGGGGGCATTAGCACAGATACGCAGTATTTT. Translated, it gives CASRDGTSGGISTDTQYF.

The chain is built from TRBV13 and TRBJ2-3; 7 nucleotides line up with TRBD1. V trimming: 5 bases; J trimming: 0 bases; junction bases outside the gene matches: 8. From germline, CDR1 is PRHDT and CDR2 FYEKMQ (reference sequence). This CDR3 spans 16 amino acids. CDR3 bases: TGTGCCAGCAGCCGATTAGGGGGACAGAGCACAGATACGCAGTATTTT. It encodes CASSRLGGQSTDTQYF.

This clone was counted a few times. The chain has TRBV2 and TRBJ1-4, with D tentatively TRBD1 (5 bases). This CDR3 contains 12 residues. Germline CDR1 is SNHLY and CDR2 is FYNNEI. The V and J ends lost 8 bases and 16 bases respectively, with 20 bases between them. CDR3 region: CASSVGDRGTFF. The DNA of the CDR3 is TGTGCCAGCTCGGTCGGGGACCGAGGGACGTTTTTT. Looking up the rest from reference TRBV2 and TRBJ1-4 gives the full variable domain: EPEVTQTPSHQVTQMGQEVILRCVPISNHLYFYWYRQILGQKVEFLVSFYNNEISEKSEIFDDQFSVERPDGSNFTLKIRSTKLEDSAMYFCASSVGDRGTFFGSGTQLSVL.

V and J are TRBV6-5 and TRBJ2-7, with 7 bases that match TRBD1. J lost 7 bases, V lost 0 bases, and 6 bases had no gene match. Per the germline V gene, CDR1 is MNHEY and CDR2 is SVGAGI. This CDR3 contains 14 residues. CDR3 sequence: CASSYSRDSWEQYF. Written as DNA, the CDR3 is TGTGCCAGCAGTTACTCTAGGGACAGTTGGGAGCAGTACTTC.

This clone turned up a few times. The gene calls are TRBV20-1 and TRBJ1-3; D unclear. The germline gives CDR1 DFQATT, CDR2 SNEGSKA (reference sequence). V shed 6 bases and J shed 9 bases, with 12 bases lying between them. CDR3 size: 11 residues. The CDR3 is CSAPSAATIYF. CDR3 nucleotide sequence: TGCAGTGCCCCCTCGGCCGCCACCATATATTTT.

This clone has more than one count but fewer than ten. The chain uses TRBV19 and TRBJ2-1; 9 positions match TRBD1. CDR1 is LNHDA and CDR2 is SQIVND in the germline V gene (reference sequence). J gave up 7 bases and V 5 bases, and 9 bases lay outside the gene matches. The CDR3 sequence is 15 residues long. The CDR3 is CASSAVQGAGNEQFF. CDR3 bases: TGTGCCAGTAGTGCCGTACAGGGGGCGGGGAATGAGCAGTTCTTC.

V and J are TRBV7-9 and TRBJ2-3; 9 nucleotides line up with TRBD1. Germline-derived CDR1 and CDR2 are SEHNR and FQNEAQ (reference sequence). The CDR3 is 14 amino acids. V was pared by 6 bases and J by 1 base, with 2 bases of the junction left unmatched. In DNA form, the CDR3 reads TGTGCCAGCAGTGGGGACAGGGGCACAGATACGCAGTATTTT. It yields the protein CASSGDRGTDTQYF.

This clone was seen only a few times. Other DNA sequences in the same sample also yield this CDR3. The chain is built from TRBV9 and TRBJ2-5, with D possibly being TRBD2 (6 bases). The V end lost 2 bases, the J end lost 5 bases, and 7 bases lay between the germline ends. There are 12 residues in the CDR3. Germline CDR1 is SGDLS and CDR2 is YYNGEE. In DNA form, the CDR3 reads TGTGCCAGCAGCGTTGGGGGGGAGACCCAGTACTTC. Translated, it gives CASSVGGETQYF.

The chain employs TRBV5-1 and TRBJ2-2; D unresolved. Per germline, CDR1 SGHRS and CDR2 YFSETQ. V was cut by 2 bases and J by 2 bases, with 1 base left in between. This CDR3 is built from 12 residues. The CDR3 loop is CASSFNTGELFF. The DNA for the CDR3 is TGCGCCAGCAGCTTCAACACCGGGGAGCTGTTTTTT.